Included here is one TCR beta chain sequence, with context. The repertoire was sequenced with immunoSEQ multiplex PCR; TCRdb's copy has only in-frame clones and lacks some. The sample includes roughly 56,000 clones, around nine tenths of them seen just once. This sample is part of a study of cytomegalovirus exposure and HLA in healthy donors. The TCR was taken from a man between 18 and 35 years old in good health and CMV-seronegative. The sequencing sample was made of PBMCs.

CDR3 DNA sequence: TGCGCCAGCGGAGCGGGACTAGCAGAAAGTGAGCAGTTCTTC. Its protein is CASGAGLAESEQFF. The chain links TRBV5-1 to TRBJ2-1; the match to TRBD2 covers 9 bases. V lost 7 bases and J lost 9; bases outside the gene matches: 11. The CDR3 loop spans 14 amino acids. Germline loops: CDR1 SGHRS, CDR2 YFSETQ.